Listed here are 31 T cell receptor beta chains from one sample, sequenced in a study of CD8 T cells in ankylosing spondylitis. TCRdb reprocessed the 5' RACE reads with MiXCR, giving one entry per CDR3 protein. Counted here are about 130,000 distinct CDR3 sequences, 9.3% occurring once; the ten biggest clones make up roughly 3.3%. What was sequenced was blood, either unsorted or a sorted T cell fraction (not recorded which). The receptors here all came from a male donor with ankylosing spondylitis or in good health (not recorded which).

V gene TRBV29-1 combines with J gene TRBJ2-3; 10 bases align to TRBD1. The CDR3 is 16 residues long. The J segment lost 4 bases and the V segment lost 7 bases, leaving 14 bases of the junction unmatched. The germline V gene has CDR1 SQVTM and CDR2 ANQGSEA. The chain's CDR3 is CSASPPGQGKPDTQYF. The CDR3 DNA follows: TGCAGCGCTTCGCCCCCGGGACAGGGGAAACCAGATACGCAGTATTTT.

Ten or more counts support this clonotype. This chain joins TRBV20-1 and TRBJ2-1, with D uncertain. Germline V gene lookup returns CDR1 DFQATT and CDR2 SNEGSKA (reference sequence). The CDR3 is 15 amino acids. The V end lost 4 bases, the J end lost 9 bases, and 22 bases lay between the germline ends. As DNA, the CDR3 is TGCAGTGCTATCGACACAAAAATTACAACTGGTGAGCAGTTCTTC. Translating it yields CSAIDTKITTGEQFF.

This clonotype was observed many times. J is TRBJ1-4 and V is TRBV6-1; the D gene is possibly TRBD1 (6 bases). The ends were cut back, 7 bases at V and 5 bases at J, with 17 bases in the middle. Germline V gene lookup returns CDR1 MNHNS and CDR2 SASEGT. The CDR3 is made up of 15 amino acids. CDR3 bases: TGTGCCAGCATGACTGAAGACAGGTGGAATGAAAAACTGTTTTTT. It encodes CASMTEDRWNEKLFF.

This clonotype has ten or more counts. This sequence joins TRBV18 and TRBJ1-4; D unclear. CDR3 size: 15 residues. Germline CDR1 is KGHSH and CDR2 is LQKENI. The V gene lost 4 bases and the J gene lost 5 bases, with 14 bases spanning the gap. The CDR3, as DNA: TGTGCCAGCTCACGCGCGCCGGGATTAAATGAAAAACTGTTTTTT. Translation: CASSRAPGLNEKLFF.

This clonotype has a handful of counts. This chain uses TRBV20-1 with TRBJ2-7, with 8 positions matching TRBD1. V was pared by 1 base and J by 4 bases, with 18 bases of the junction left unmatched. Germline lookup yields CDR1 DFQATT and CDR2 SNEGSKA (reference sequence). The CDR3 spans 18 residues. The CDR3 DNA follows: TGCAGTGCTAGAGGCGTTTCCCCCGGGACAGGCGGATCTTACGAGCAGTACTTC. Amino acid sequence: CSARGVSPGTGGSYEQYF.

In its sample, this clonotype was seen a few times. V gene TRBV7-9 combines with J gene TRBJ2-1; TRBD2 matches at 13 bases. Germline V lookup: CDR1 SEHNR, CDR2 FQNEAQ (reference sequence). V shed 6 bases and J 5 bases; nucleotides not matched to a gene: 7. This CDR3 contains 16 residues. The CDR3 here is CASSKLAGGPHNEQFF. CDR3 DNA: TGTGCCAGCAGTAAACTAGCGGGAGGGCCCCACAATGAGCAGTTCTTC. The full variable domain, rest sourced from reference TRBV7-9 and TRBJ2-1, is DTGVSQNPRHKITKRGQNVTFRCDPISEHNRLYWYRQTLGQGPEFLTYFQNEAQLEKSRLLSDRFSAERPKGSFSTLEIQRTEQGDSAMYLCASSKLAGGPHNEQFFGPGTRLTVL.

The sample holds many counts of this clonotype. V and J are TRBV4-3 and TRBJ1-6; D may be TRBD1 (5 bases). Germline V gives CDR1 LGHNA, CDR2 YSLEER. The CDR3 sequence is 16 residues long. V lost 1 base to trimming and J lost 8 bases, with 15 bases between them. The CDR3 DNA sequence: TGCGCCAGCAGCCAAGCCGCAGGGCGGGATCATTCACCCCTCCACTTT. Its translation: CASSQAAGRDHSPLHF.

This clonotype was seen only a few times. This chain connects TRBV9 to TRBJ2-1, with D perhaps matching TRBD1 (6 bases). V lost 2 bases and J lost 0, with 18 bases in between. From germline, CDR1 is SGDLS and CDR2 YYNGEE. The CDR3 is made up of 18 amino acids. CDR3 residues: CASSVPTGSESSYNEQFF. CDR3 nucleotide sequence: TGTGCCAGCAGCGTGCCGACAGGTTCAGAAAGCTCCTACAATGAGCAGTTCTTC.

This clonotype was recorded at least ten times. The chain couples TRBV20-1 to TRBJ2-5; TRBD1 matches at 8 bases. Germline V gene data show CDR1 as DFQATT and CDR2 as SNEGSKA (reference sequence). The length of the CDR3 is 13 residues. After removal of 4 bases from V and 1 base from J, the junction contained 2 bases not matched to a gene. CDR3 in amino acids: CSANGQGQETQYF. CDR3 DNA sequence: TGCAGTGCTAACGGACAGGGCCAAGAGACCCAGTACTTC.

Note on this clonotype: A clone one base away is much larger, so this may be a read error. Given the absence of the conserved phenylalanine or tryptophan at the CDR3 end, a read error is likely. The CDR3 bases are TGCGCCAGCAGCCGGGAGGTGAGAGGAGACATTCAGTACCTC. Translating it yields CASSREVRGDIQYL. V usage is TRBV5-1 and J usage is TRBJ2-4; 7 nucleotides align to TRBD2. The V gene's germline CDR1 is SGHRS and CDR2 YFSETQ. The CDR3 runs to 14 residues. Germline trimming cut 4 bases from V and 8 bases from J; bases unmatched to any gene: 9.

This clonotype was found many times. This rearrangement joins TRBV12-3 or TRBV12-4 to TRBJ2-1; unclear D gene. This CDR3 comprises 13 residues. Trimming took off 7 bases at V and 7 bases at J, with 14 bases between the two ends. The CDR3 sequence: CASIKTDGNEQFF. The DNA of the CDR3 is TGTGCCAGCATCAAGACTGATGGGAATGAGCAGTTCTTC.

This clonotype was seen ten or more times. This chain joins TRBV3-1 and TRBJ2-3; TRBD2 matches at 7 bases. Germline V gives CDR1 LGHDT, CDR2 YNNKEL (reference sequence). V shed 2 bases, J shed 0 bases, and the junction held 2 bases outside the gene matches. There are 15 residues in the CDR3. CDR3 nucleotide sequence: TGTGCCAGCAGCCAAAGGGAGGGCAGCACAGATACGCAGTATTTT. It encodes CASSQREGSTDTQYF.

A word on this clonotype: A far larger clone is one base from this, pointing to a likely read error. The rearrangement uses TRBV7-9 and TRBJ1-1; D is uncertain. The CDR3 has 12 residues. Germline loops: CDR1 SEHNR, CDR2 FQNEAQ (reference sequence). Trimming stripped 7 bases from V and 1 base from J, with 7 bases between. The chain's CDR3 is CASTSGNTEAFF. The CDR3, as DNA: TGTGCCAGCACCTCTGGGAACACTGAAGCTTTCTTT.

The rearrangement links TRBV28 to TRBJ2-1, with a tentative D call TRBD2 (6 bases). The CDR3 has 14 residues. Trimming pared 5 bases from V and 3 bases from J, leaving 11 bases between. Germline CDR1 is MDHEN and CDR2 is SYDVKM. The CDR3 DNA follows: TGTGCCAGCAGTCACGCCGGGGGCTACAATGAGCAGTTCTTC. Translating gives CASSHAGGYNEQFF. Supplemented by reference TRBV28 and TRBJ2-1, the full variable domain reads DVKVTQSSRYLVKRTGEKVFLECVQDMDHENMFWYRQDPGLGLRLIYFSYDVKMKEKGDIPEGYSVSREKKERFSLILESASTNQTSMYLCASSHAGGYNEQFFGPGTRLTVL.

DNA for the CDR3: TGTGCCAGCAGCCATCAGGTGGTCTACGAGCAGTACTTC. Its protein is CASSHQVVYEQYF. The V gene is TRBV7-2, the J gene TRBJ2-7; no firm D call. Trimming took off 5 bases at V and 3 bases at J, with 11 bases between the two ends. CDR1 is SGHTA and CDR2 is FQGNSA in the germline V gene. The CDR3 consists of 13 residues. Using reference TRBV7-2 and TRBJ2-7 for the parts outside the CDR3, the full variable domain is GAGVSQSPSNKVTEKGKDVELRCDPISGHTALYWYRQSLGQGLEFLIYFQGNSAPDKSGLPSDRFSAERTGGSVSTLTIQRTQQEDSAVYLCASSHQVVYEQYFGPGTRLTVT.

This clonotype was counted ten times or more. The chain has TRBV6-2 or TRBV6-3 and TRBJ2-1; 8 bases are a match to TRBD2. The V gene end was trimmed by 8 bases and the J gene end by 7 bases; junction bases not matched to a gene: 13. The CDR3 contains 15 residues. CDR1 is MNHEY and CDR2 is SVGEGT in the germline V gene. This CDR3 reads CASRASGRTRNEQFF. The CDR3 nucleotides are TGTGCCAGCCGCGCGAGCGGGAGAACCAGGAATGAGCAGTTCTTC.

Only a few counts were recorded for this clonotype. This chain connects TRBV6-5 to TRBJ2-7, with D perhaps assigned TRBD1 or TRBD2 (5 bases each). The CDR3 extends over 15 amino acids. The V and J ends lost 2 bases and 2 bases respectively, with 13 bases between them. Germline loops: CDR1 MNHEY, CDR2 SVGAGI. The CDR3 DNA sequence: TGTGCCAGCAGTTACCGAGGGACCCGTCCCTACGAGCAGTACTTC. The encoded protein is CASSYRGTRPYEQYF.

This clonotype was detected a few times. The rearrangement links TRBV29-1 to TRBJ2-6; 7 bases map to TRBD1. The CDR3 is 15 residues long. The trim removed 6 bases at V and 0 bases at J, leaving 5 bases unmatched. The germline gives CDR1 SQVTM, CDR2 ANQGSEA. As DNA, the CDR3 is TGCAGCGTCAAGACAGGGATCTCTGGGGCCAACGTCCTGACTTTC. Residues: CSVKTGISGANVLTF.

This clonotype turned up a few times. The chain couples TRBV18 to TRBJ1-1; D gene ambiguous. This CDR3 contains 13 residues. Looked up from germline, CDR1 is KGHSH and CDR2 is LQKENI. Trimming pared 0 bases from V and 4 bases from J, leaving 6 bases between. The CDR3, as DNA: TGTGCCAGCTCACCACCAGGGTTCACTGAAGCTTTCTTT. Its translation: CASSPPGFTEAFF.

This clonotype was counted ten times or more. The rearrangement uses TRBV9 and TRBJ2-1; D gene unclear. This CDR3 has 9 residues. Looked up from germline, CDR1 is SGDLS and CDR2 is YYNGEE. V lost 9 bases, J lost 11 bases, and 9 bases lay in between. The CDR3 sequence is CATAVKQFF. DNA for the CDR3: TGTGCCACCGCTGTGAAGCAGTTCTTC.

The rearrangement uses TRBV10-3 and TRBJ2-7; 9 positions match TRBD1. V shed 6 bases, J shed 4 bases, and the junction held 7 bases outside the gene matches. The CDR3 has 14 residues. The germline V gene encodes CDR1 ENHRY and CDR2 SYGVKD. In nucleotides, the CDR3 is TGTGCCATCAGCCTCGGGACAGGGAGTTACGAGCAGTACTTC. Translation: CAISLGTGSYEQYF.

This clonotype was counted many times. The rearrangement joins TRBV5-1 to TRBJ2-1; a possible D gene is TRBD1 (5 bases). CDR3 length: 14 residues. In germline, CDR1 is SGHRS, CDR2 YFSETQ. V lost 4 bases to trimming and J lost 8 bases, with 16 bases between them. The CDR3 DNA sequence: TGCGCCAGCAGCGCGGAACGAAAGGGGCATGAGCAGTTCTTC. Its protein product is CASSAERKGHEQFF.

In this sample, this clonotype turned up a few times. V and J are TRBV7-9 and TRBJ1-5, with 12 nucleotides matching TRBD1. The V and J ends lost 5 bases and 7 bases, in that order; junction bases with no gene match: 9. The V gene's germline CDR1 is SEHNR and CDR2 FQNEAQ (reference sequence). The CDR3 totals 16 residues. The CDR3 DNA is TGTGCCAGCAGCGGGCCGGGACAGGGGGCCGAACAGCCCCAGCATTTT. This codes for CASSGPGQGAEQPQHF.

This clonotype was counted at least ten times. The chain joins TRBV27 to TRBJ2-2; TRBD1 is a possible D gene (6 bases). Looked up from germline, CDR1 is MNHEY and CDR2 is SMNVEV (reference sequence). This CDR3 has 15 residues. The V gene lost 5 bases and the J gene lost 5 bases, with 15 bases spanning the gap. The CDR3 coding sequence is TGTGCCAGCAGTCCTCCGGACAGTCCAACCGGGGAGCTGTTTTTT. As protein: CASSPPDSPTGELFF.

This clonotype was observed a handful of times. The chain is built from TRBV12-3 or TRBV12-4 and TRBJ2-3; D is unclear. The CDR3 length is 15 residues. Trimming removed 3 bases at V and 2 bases at J, with 12 bases between. The CDR3, as DNA: TGTGCCAGCAGTTTCTTCCTAAAGCCCACAGATACGCAGTATTTT. This translates into CASSFFLKPTDTQYF.

There are many counts of this clonotype. This chain joins TRBV3-1 and TRBJ2-7, with D perhaps matching TRBD2 (5 bases). Trimming took 0 bases from V and 3 from J, leaving 18 bases between them. Germline assignment: CDR1 LGHDT and CDR2 YNNKEL (reference sequence). This CDR3 region has 17 residues. The CDR3 nucleotides are TGTGCCAGCAGCCAAGATCCCCGCTCGCGGGTATACTACGAGCAGTACTTC. Translating it yields CASSQDPRSRVYYEQYF.

The rearrangement uses TRBV12-3 or TRBV12-4 and TRBJ2-7; the match to TRBD1 covers 8 bases. V dropped 10 bases and J dropped 7; count of bases not matched to a gene: 12. CDR3 length equals 13 residues. CDR3 sequence: CATRQGPSGEQYF. CDR3 DNA: TGTGCCACTCGACAGGGGCCCTCTGGAGAGCAGTACTTC.

This clonotype was seen ten or more times. The V call is TRBV4-1, the J call TRBJ2-5; D is perhaps TRBD1 or TRBD2 (6 bases each). The ends were cut back, 4 bases at V and 5 bases at J, with 20 bases in the middle. The CDR3 covers 16 residues. Germline V CDR1 and CDR2: MGHRA, YSYEKL. CDR3 in amino acids: CASSPGAGLGWETQYF. DNA for the CDR3: TGCGCCAGCAGCCCGGGGGCAGGGCTCGGTTGGGAGACCCAGTACTTC.

A few counts support this clonotype. The V and J genes are TRBV11-3 and TRBJ2-4, with 7 nucleotides matching TRBD1. Germline values: CDR1 SGHNT, CDR2 YENEEA. The V gene end was trimmed by 5 bases and the J gene end by 8 bases; junction bases not matched to a gene: 6. This CDR3 has 13 amino acids. The CDR3 nucleotides read TGTGCCAGCAGCATCCACAGGGGTGACATTCAGTACTTC. Translated: CASSIHRGDIQYF. The whole variable domain, filled in from reference TRBV11-3 and TRBJ2-4, reads EAGVVQSPRYKIIEKKQPVAFWCNPISGHNTLYWYLQNLGQGPELLIRYENEEAVDDSQLPKDRFSAERLKGVDSTLKIQPAELGDSAVYLCASSIHRGDIQYFGAGTRLSVL.

This clonotype was recorded many times. This chain links TRBV6-5 with TRBJ2-3, with D perhaps matching TRBD2 (6 bases). This CDR3 is built from 15 residues. CDR1 is MNHEY and CDR2 is SVGAGI in the germline V gene. The ends were cut back, 2 bases at V and 2 bases at J, with 11 bases in the middle. CDR3 coding DNA: TGTGCCAGCAGTTACGAGCGGGCCGACACAGATACGCAGTATTTT. Translating it yields CASSYERADTDTQYF.

CDR3 protein: CASTLTTLKNIQYF. CDR3 sequence (DNA): TGTGCCAGCACGTTGACTACCCTCAAAAACATTCAGTACTTC. The chain carries TRBV2 and TRBJ2-4, with D tentatively TRBD2 (5 bases). V shed 7 bases and J shed 3 bases, with 13 bases lying between them. The CDR3 is made up of 14 amino acids. Germline values: CDR1 SNHLY, CDR2 FYNNEI.